This T cell receptor beta chain was captured by sequencing in a study of early T cells in non-severe SARS-CoV-2 infection. Per germline, CDR1 LGHNA and CDR2 YNFKEQ. Trimming took 4 bases from V and 4 from J, leaving 5 bases between them. This CDR3 spans 13 amino acids. TCRdb re-called the 5' RACE reads with MiXCR, one entry per CDR3 protein. The table records 35,000 to 40,000 distinct CDR3 sequences, 3.5% to 4% of them present only once. This clonotype was obtained from an adult who was a healthcare worker with PCR-confirmed SARS-CoV-2 infection or an uninfected control (not recorded which). V usage is TRBV4-2 and J usage is TRBJ2-6; D gene unclear. The sequenced sample was whole blood. The CDR3 region is CASSLLGANVLTF. CDR3 in DNA: TGTGCCAGCAGCCTACTGGGGGCCAACGTCCTGACTTTC.